A single TCR beta chain is shown here with its context. This record belongs to a study of memory CD4+ T cells and cytomegalovirus serostatus. Single viable CD3+CD4+CD8-CD45RO+ cells were sorted as the memory CD4+ T cells. TCRdb's table, derived via immunoSEQ multiplex PCR, lists solely in-frame clones and lacks some. In the table there are approximately 41,000 clones, about 79% of which are singletons. The V end was cut by 0 bases, the J end by 6 bases, with 27 bases between. CDR3 length: 19 residues. CDR1 is SGHNT and CDR2 is YYREEE in the germline V gene (reference sequence). Sequencing was carried out using memory CD4+ T cells from blood. The sequence came from an adult in good health and CMV-seronegative. The chain employs TRBV5-4 and TRBJ1-1; D gene unclear. CDR3: CASSLEVTSGIWQLAEAFF. For the CDR3, the DNA is TGTGCCAGCAGCTTGGAGGTAACGTCCGGGATTTGGCAGTTGGCTGAAGCTTTCTTT.